The 31 T cell receptor beta chains listed next were all sequenced from one sample in a study of cytomegalovirus exposure and HLA in healthy donors. 60 Vbeta and 13 Jbeta primers were used in PCR. TCRdb keeps only in-frame clones here, not all; method: immunoSEQ multiplex PCR. The table has around 190,000 clones, roughly 85% seen once. Input material: PBMCs. These receptors were taken from a woman aged 50 to 65 in good health and CMV-seronegative.

The chain carries TRBV15 and TRBJ1-4; no definite D call. V lost 0 bases to trimming and J lost 3 bases, with 14 bases between them. Germline CDR1 reads LNHNV; CDR2 reads YYDKDF (reference sequence). This CDR3 has 17 residues. The CDR3 region is CATSRDGQPGANEKLFF. The CDR3 coding sequence is TGTGCCACCAGCAGAGATGGCCAACCTGGAGCTAATGAAAAACTGTTTTTT.

This chain joins TRBV28 and TRBJ1-5, with 7 bases identical to TRBD1. V trimming: 4 bases; J trimming: 4 bases; junction bases outside the gene matches: 7. Germline V gives CDR1 MDHEN, CDR2 SYDVKM. This CDR3 is 15 amino acids long. CDR3 DNA sequence: TGTGCCAGCAGTTCAGGACAGGTCGAGAATCAGCCCCAGCATTTT. Its protein product is CASSSGQVENQPQHF.

This clone was seen a few times. The CDR3 nucleotides read TGTGCCAGCAGTGTCCGAGGGCCAAATGAAAAACTGTTTTTT. This encodes CASSVRGPNEKLFF. The gene calls are TRBV25-1 and TRBJ1-4, with D uncertain. This CDR3 region has 14 residues. Looked up from germline, CDR1 is MGHDK and CDR2 is SYGVNS. V was trimmed by 4 bases and J by 5 bases, leaving 11 bases between them.

The chain carries TRBV5-1 and TRBJ2-7; TRBD1 matches at 8 bases. The V gene end was trimmed by 1 base and the J gene end by 3 bases; junction bases not matched to a gene: 12. The CDR3 runs 17 residues. Germline V gene data show CDR1 as SGHRS and CDR2 as YFSETQ. The CDR3 DNA reads as TGCGCCAGCAGCTTGCGGGCAGGACAGGGCCCCCTCTACGAGCAGTACTTC. It yields the protein CASSLRAGQGPLYEQYF.

The chain uses TRBV7-3 and TRBJ2-1; tentatively, D is TRBD2 (5 bases). This CDR3 has 13 residues. The ends were cut back, 4 bases at V and 4 bases at J, with 8 bases in the middle. Germline V gene sequence: CDR1 SGHTA, CDR2 FQGTGA. The CDR3 DNA follows: TGTGCCAGCAGCTCAGAGGGATACAATGAGCAGTTCTTC. It yields the protein CASSSEGYNEQFF.

This clone was counted once. The gene calls are TRBV18 and TRBJ2-7; the match to TRBD2 covers 14 bases. CDR1 and CDR2 (germline): KGHSH, LQKENI. This CDR3 has 17 amino acids. V gave up 6 bases and J gave up 3 bases; unmatched junction bases: 10. DNA of the CDR3: TGTGCCAGCTCCTGGACTAGCGGGGGGAGGGGAAACTACGAGCAGTACTTC. Protein sequence: CASSWTSGGRGNYEQYF.

The V gene is TRBV6-1, the J gene TRBJ2-1; TRBD1 matches at 9 bases. The CDR3 has 14 residues. The V gene's germline CDR1 is MNHNS and CDR2 SASEGT. V shed 10 bases, J shed 2 bases, and the junction held 6 bases outside the gene matches. CDR3 protein: CATQRTGAYNEQFF. DNA for the CDR3: TGTGCCACCCAACGGACAGGGGCCTACAATGAGCAGTTCTTC.

The V call is TRBV6-5, the J call TRBJ2-7; 7 bases agree with TRBD2. Unmatched junction bases numbered 5, after V lost 6 bases and J lost 6 bases. The CDR3 length is 12 residues. Germline CDR1 reads MNHEY; CDR2 reads SVGAGI. The CDR3 DNA is TGTGCCAGCAGGGGGCGGGAGATCGAGCAGTACTTC. It translates to CASRGREIEQYF.

V is TRBV4-2 and J is TRBJ1-5, with D unclear. CDR3 length equals 15 residues. CDR1 is LGHNA and CDR2 is YNFKEQ in the germline V gene. The V end was cut by 1 base, the J end by 5 bases, with 12 bases between. The CDR3 here is CASSQVSIDYQPQHF. CDR3 DNA: TGTGCCAGCAGCCAAGTTTCCATTGACTATCAGCCCCAGCATTTT.

J is TRBJ2-5 and V is TRBV14, with a tentative D call TRBD1 (6 bases). The J call may be mistaken, given a closer DNA end match to TRBJ2-7. The germline CDR1 and CDR2 sequences are SGHDN and FVKESK. This CDR3 has 15 amino acids. The CDR3 here is CASTQGSGRNYEQYF. The CDR3 DNA reads TGTGCCAGCACCCAGGGGTCAGGGCGAAACTACGAGCAGTACTTC.

The J gene is TRBJ1-5, the V gene TRBV19, with D possibly matching TRBD1 (5 bases). The CDR3 covers 15 residues. Trimming stripped 6 bases from V and 2 bases from J, with 14 bases between. Germline V lookup: CDR1 LNHDA, CDR2 SQIVND (reference sequence). The CDR3 is CASRADSPGNQPQHF. CDR3 DNA sequence: TGTGCCAGTAGAGCCGACAGTCCGGGCAATCAGCCCCAGCATTTT. The entire variable domain, with the rest obtained from reference TRBV19 and TRBJ1-5, is as follows: DGGITQSPKYLFRKEGQNVTLSCEQNLNHDAMYWYRQDPGQGLRLIYYSQIVNDFQKGDIAEGYSVSREKKESFPLTVTSAQKNPTAFYLCASRADSPGNQPQHFGDGTRLSIL.

A few counts support this clone. The chain couples TRBV27 to TRBJ1-3; D not resolved. Trimming left V 0 bases short and J 0 bases short, with 6 bases between. The CDR3 spans 15 residues. The germline CDR1 and CDR2 sequences are MNHEY and SMNVEV (reference sequence). CDR3 in amino acids: CASSLSRHSGNTIYF. DNA for the CDR3: TGTGCCAGCAGTTTATCACGACACTCTGGAAACACCATATATTTT.

This CDR3 reads CASSRVSSRGSYGYTF. The CDR3 bases are TGTGCCAGCTCTCGAGTCTCGTCCAGGGGGAGCTATGGCTACACCTTC. The rearrangement joins TRBV7-9 to TRBJ1-2, with TRBD1 matching 7 bases. Per germline, CDR1 SEHNR and CDR2 FQNEAQ (reference sequence). Germline trimming cut 8 bases from V and 4 bases from J; bases unmatched to any gene: 16. The CDR3 length is 16 residues.

This clone has more than one count but fewer than ten. The chain uses TRBV7-3 and TRBJ2-7; 8 positions match TRBD2. J lost 6 bases, V lost 1 base, and 8 bases had no gene match. The CDR3 loop spans 15 amino acids. Germline V CDR1 and CDR2: SGHTA, FQGTGA. DNA for the CDR3: TGTGCCAGCAGCTTAATGGGGACTAGTCCTGGCGAGCAGTACTTC. This encodes CASSLMGTSPGEQYF.

The chain uses TRBV29-1 and TRBJ2-5; 9 bases line up with TRBD2. CDR3 length: 13 amino acids. From germline, CDR1 is SQVTM and CDR2 ANQGSEA. Unmatched junction bases numbered 6, after V lost 7 bases and J lost 3 bases. CDR3 amino acids: CSAQTSGEETQYF. The CDR3 DNA sequence: TGCAGCGCCCAGACTAGCGGAGAAGAGACCCAGTACTTC.

This chain links TRBV6-1 with TRBJ1-1; D might be TRBD1 (5 bases). The V and J ends lost 10 bases and 7 bases respectively, with 19 bases between them. The CDR3 is 13 amino acids. Germline V gene data show CDR1 as MNHNS and CDR2 as SASEGT. CDR3: CATGRNSGREAFF. The CDR3 DNA reads as TGTGCCACGGGGAGGAACTCAGGGCGTGAAGCTTTCTTT.

The chain joins TRBV28 to TRBJ2-7; tentative D call: TRBD2 (5 bases). Trimming cost V 1 base and J 6 bases, with 7 bases left between them. CDR3 size: 12 residues. CDR1 MDHEN and CDR2 SYDVKM come from the germline V gene. The CDR3 loop is CASSLLAGEQYF. The DNA for the CDR3 is TGTGCCAGCAGTTTATTGGCGGGCGAGCAGTACTTC. Using reference TRBV28 and TRBJ2-7 for the parts outside the CDR3, the full variable domain is DVKVTQSSRYLVKRTGEKVFLECVQDMDHENMFWYRQDPGLGLRLIYFSYDVKMKEKGDIPEGYSVSREKKERFSLILESASTNQTSMYLCASSLLAGEQYFGPGTRLTVT.

The chain links TRBV5-1 to TRBJ2-5, with D possibly TRBD2 on 5 matching bases. Germline values: CDR1 SGHRS, CDR2 YFSETQ. The CDR3 length is 15 residues. V gave up 5 bases and J gave up 5 bases, with 19 bases separating them. Here the CDR3 DNA reads TGCGCCAGCAGTTATCAAGGACCCGGCGGGGAGACCCAGTACTTC. This sequence encodes CASSYQGPGGETQYF.

The chain links TRBV4-1 to TRBJ2-3; TRBD2 agrees at 7 bases. The ends lost 1 base at V and 1 base at J; junction bases unmatched: 8. From germline, CDR1 is MGHRA and CDR2 YSYEKL. The CDR3 is made up of 17 amino acids. The DNA of the CDR3 is TGCGCCAGCAGCCAAGGAGGACTGCTAGCGGGCACAGATACGCAGTATTTT. Its translation is CASSQGGLLAGTDTQYF.

The chain has TRBV6-5 and TRBJ1-2; 8 bases map to TRBD1. The V gene's germline CDR1 is MNHEY and CDR2 SVGAGI. Trimming cost V 5 bases and J 4 bases; bases outside gene matches: 6. The CDR3 is made up of 14 amino acids. The CDR3 bases are TGTGCCAGCAGTCCGCAGACAGGGGTCTATGGCTACACCTTC. Translated: CASSPQTGVYGYTF.

This clone was counted a single time. The rearrangement uses TRBV15 and TRBJ2-7, with D perhaps TRBD2 (6 bases). Germline V lookup: CDR1 LNHNV, CDR2 YYDKDF (reference sequence). The V and J ends lost 6 bases and 6 bases respectively, with 15 bases between them. This CDR3 region has 13 residues. The CDR3 nucleotides read TGTGCCACCAGGTACTTCGGGAGCCCCGAGCAGTACTTC. It yields the protein CATRYFGSPEQYF. The full variable domain, its missing parts supplied by reference TRBV15 and TRBJ2-7, is DAMVIQNPRYQVTQFGKPVTLSCSQTLNHNVMYWYQQKSSQAPKLLFHYYDKDFNNEADTPDNFQSRRPNTSFCFLDIRSPGLGDTAMYLCATRYFGSPEQYFGPGTRLTVT.

Comment on this clone: The junction shows a germline mismatch at one end, possibly a read error. The chain couples TRBV7-9 to TRBJ2-6; 11 bases align to TRBD1. The CDR3 consists of 18 residues. From germline, CDR1 is SEHNR and CDR2 FQNEAQ (reference sequence). The CDR3 region is CSSSFGQGAVSGANVLTF. The CDR3 DNA sequence: TGTTCCAGCAGCTTTGGACAGGGGGCGGTTTCTGGGGCCAACGTCCTGACTTTC.

The genes are TRBV6-6 and TRBJ2-3; 9 nucleotides align to TRBD2. The CDR3 extends over 15 amino acids. CDR1 and CDR2 from the germline V gene are MNHNY and SVGAGI (reference sequence). V gave up 7 bases and J gave up 6 bases; unmatched junction bases: 11. The CDR3 DNA reads as TGTGCCAGCATCCCCAGCGGGAGGCCTAGCGATACGCAGTATTTT. Translation gives CASIPSGRPSDTQYF.

This chain uses TRBV25-1 with TRBJ2-3, with TRBD2 identical over 11 bases. Germline lookup yields CDR1 MGHDK and CDR2 SYGVNS. The junction had 4 bases not matched to a gene; V was cut back by 5 bases and J by 6 bases. This CDR3 comprises 14 residues. The CDR3: CASSLAGGWDTQYF. The CDR3 DNA is TGTGCCAGCAGTTTAGCGGGAGGGTGGGATACGCAGTATTTT.

This clone was recorded a few times. The chain has TRBV7-9 and TRBJ2-1; 7 bases agree with TRBD2. This CDR3 is built from 15 residues. The trim removed 4 bases at V and 9 bases at J, leaving 12 bases unmatched. CDR1 is SEHNR and CDR2 is FQNEAQ in the germline V gene (reference sequence). The CDR3 reads CASSSPGTTGGEQFF. In DNA, the CDR3 is TGTGCCAGCAGCTCCCCCGGGACTACCGGAGGTGAGCAGTTCTTC.

The chain has TRBV30 and TRBJ1-1; 7 positions agree with TRBD1. The CDR3 sequence is 16 residues long. CDR1 and CDR2 (germline): GTSNPN, SVGIG (reference sequence). After removal of 1 base from V and 0 bases from J, the junction contained 8 bases not matched to a gene. CDR3 bases: TGTGCCTGGAGTGACCCAGGGGGTTCCTTGAACACTGAAGCTTTCTTT. It is translated as CAWSDPGGSLNTEAFF.

This clone was counted only a few times. The CDR3 sequence: CASSPQTGGTEAFF. The CDR3 nucleotides are TGTGCCAGCTCACCCCAGACCGGGGGGACTGAAGCTTTCTTT. The chain has TRBV18 and TRBJ1-1; tentatively, D is TRBD1 (5 bases). Germline V gives CDR1 KGHSH, CDR2 LQKENI. There are 14 residues in the CDR3. Trimming cost V 3 bases and J 5 bases, with 13 bases left between them.

This rearrangement joins TRBV28 to TRBJ2-2, with 8 positions matching TRBD2. Germline CDR1 and CDR2: MDHEN and SYDVKM. V lost 5 bases and J lost 0; bases outside the gene matches: 2. CDR3 length: 15 amino acids. The CDR3 region is CASSAGGANTGELFF. DNA for the CDR3: TGTGCCAGCAGTGCGGGGGGCGCGAACACCGGGGAGCTGTTTTTT.

A single count supports this clone. This chain connects TRBV19 to TRBJ2-1; TRBD2 aligns across 14 bases. The germline gives CDR1 LNHDA, CDR2 SQIVND (reference sequence). V was clipped by 4 bases and J by 8 bases; unmatched bases: 4. This CDR3 has 15 amino acids. CDR3 loop: CASSKGTSGRDEQFF. The CDR3 DNA is TGTGCCAGTAGTAAGGGGACTAGCGGGAGAGATGAGCAGTTCTTC. Using reference TRBV19 and TRBJ2-1 for the parts outside the CDR3, the full variable domain is DGGITQSPKYLFRKEGQNVTLSCEQNLNHDAMYWYRQDPGQGLRLIYYSQIVNDFQKGDIAEGYSVSREKKESFPLTVTSAQKNPTAFYLCASSKGTSGRDEQFFGPGTRLTVL.

The chain uses TRBV19 and TRBJ1-5, with no clear D. The CDR3 has 15 amino acids. Germline CDR1 LNHDA, CDR2 SQIVND (reference sequence). V was pared by 5 bases and J by 6 bases, with 17 bases between. The DNA of the CDR3 is TGTGCCAGTAGTCCTATCATAAGAGTCGGTCAGCCCCAGCATTTT. This encodes CASSPIIRVGQPQHF.

On this clone: One end of the junction fails to match germline, which may point to a read error. The chain combines TRBV7-9 with TRBJ2-1, with TRBD2 matching 8 bases. Germline V gene sequence: CDR1 SEHNR, CDR2 FQNEAQ (reference sequence). This CDR3 is built from 16 residues. CDR3 sequence reads: CSSSWGAGGSYNEQFF. The CDR3 DNA sequence: TGTTCCAGCAGCTGGGGGGCGGGAGGCTCCTACAATGAGCAGTTCTTC.